Listed below are T cell receptor beta chains from one sample, sequenced in a study of T cell changes during pregnancy in multiple sclerosis. The data were produced by immunoSEQ multiplex PCR, yet TCRdb's version contains in-frame clones alone and is incomplete. The sample includes about 39,000 clones, almost 95% seen only once; the top ten take about 0.32%. This specimen was CD4+ T cells from peripheral blood mononuclear cells, taken after pregnancy. All receptors come from a female donor with multiple sclerosis, enrolled in a pregnancy study. Both conserved end residues are part of each CDR3. A D gene is named only where the DNA matches it firmly. A clone size is listed for some rows: how often the clone was seen (once, few, many), or a class if it is expanded.

J gene: TRBJ2-2; D gene: TRBD1; clone size: -; V gene: TRBV6-5; CDR3 protein: CASSNRQGMGELFF; CDR3 DNA: TGTGCCAGCAGTAATCGACAGGGGATGGGGGAGCTGTTTTTT
J gene: TRBJ2-1; D gene: -; clone size: -; V gene: TRBV9; CDR3 protein: CASSLRGGAGYNEQFF; CDR3 DNA: TGTGCCAGCAGCCTTCGAGGGGGGGCTGGCTACAATGAGCAGTTCTTC
J gene: TRBJ2-1; D gene: TRBD2; clone size: -; V gene: TRBV18; CDR3 protein: CASSPPNLAGAGEQFF; CDR3 DNA: TGTGCCAGCTCACCACCGAATTTAGCGGGGGCGGGTGAGCAGTTCTTC
J gene: TRBJ1-1; D gene: -; clone size: -; V gene: TRBV7-9; CDR3 protein: CASSPHREGTEAFF; CDR3 DNA: TGTGCCAGCAGCCCACACCGGGAGGGCACTGAAGCTTTCTTT
J gene: TRBJ2-5; D gene: TRBD2; clone size: -; V gene: TRBV11-2; CDR3 protein: CASSLAGGRETQYF; CDR3 DNA: TGTGCCAGCAGCTTAGCGGGGGGGCGAGAGACCCAGTACTTC
J gene: TRBJ2-4; D gene: -; clone size: -; V gene: TRBV6-5; CDR3 protein: CASSSGPKNIQYF; CDR3 DNA: TGTGCCAGCAGTTCTGGGCCCAAAAACATTCAGTACTTC
J gene: TRBJ1-1; D gene: TRBD1; clone size: -; V gene: TRBV18; CDR3 protein: CASSPGQGEVNTEAFF; CDR3 DNA: TGTGCCAGCTCACCGGGACAGGGGGAAGTGAACACTGAAGCTTTCTTT
J gene: TRBJ2-1; D gene: -; clone size: -; V gene: TRBV6-5; CDR3 protein: CASSYSRVYNEQFF; CDR3 DNA: TGTGCCAGCAGTTACTCCAGGGTTTACAATGAGCAGTTCTTC
J gene: TRBJ1-2; D gene: TRBD1; clone size: -; V gene: TRBV19; CDR3 protein: CASSMRQGNGYTF; CDR3 DNA: TGTGCCAGTAGTATGCGACAGGGCAATGGCTACACCTTC
J gene: TRBJ2-1; D gene: TRBD2; clone size: -; V gene: TRBV10-3; CDR3 protein: CATLLAGRGYNEQFF; CDR3 DNA: TGTGCCACGCTACTAGCGGGGCGGGGGTACAATGAGCAGTTCTTC
J gene: TRBJ2-7; D gene: -; clone size: -; V gene: TRBV5-6; CDR3 protein: CASSLAHASTTVHF; CDR3 DNA: TGTGCCAGCAGCTTAGCTCACGCCTCCACCACTGTTCATTTC
J gene: TRBJ2-3; D gene: TRBD2; clone size: -; V gene: TRBV29-1; CDR3 protein: CSVRGADTQYF; CDR3 DNA: TGCAGCGTCCGGGGGGCAGATACGCAGTATTTT
J gene: TRBJ2-5; D gene: TRBD2; clone size: -; V gene: TRBV29-1; CDR3 protein: CSVGLAGAQETQYF; CDR3 DNA: TGCAGCGTTGGACTAGCGGGGGCACAAGAGACCCAGTACTTC
J gene: TRBJ2-1; D gene: TRBD2; clone size: -; V gene: TRBV6-6; CDR3 protein: CASRKGTTSEQFF; CDR3 DNA: TGTGCCAGCAGGAAAGGGACTACGTCAGAGCAGTTCTTC
J gene: TRBJ2-2; D gene: TRBD1; clone size: -; V gene: TRBV27; CDR3 protein: CASSAGTANTGELFF; CDR3 DNA: TGTGCCAGCAGCGCCGGGACAGCCAACACCGGGGAGCTGTTTTTT
J gene: TRBJ1-1; D gene: -; clone size: -; V gene: TRBV5-5; CDR3 protein: CASSLNSQNTEAFF; CDR3 DNA: TGTGCCAGCAGCTTGAACAGCCAGAACACTGAAGCTTTCTTT
J gene: TRBJ1-2; D gene: -; clone size: -; V gene: TRBV5-1; CDR3 protein: CASSTDRTGYTF; CDR3 DNA: TGCGCCAGCAGCACGGACAGAACTGGCTACACCTTC
J gene: TRBJ1-5; D gene: TRBD1; clone size: -; V gene: TRBV5-8; CDR3 protein: CASSGTGSNQPQHF; CDR3 DNA: TGTGCCAGCAGCGGGACAGGGAGCAATCAGCCCCAGCATTTT
J gene: TRBJ1-2; D gene: -; clone size: -; V gene: TRBV25-1; CDR3 protein: CASSEYQVHAGGYTF; CDR3 DNA: TGTGCCAGCAGTGAATATCAAGTGCACGCGGGGGGCTACACCTTC
J gene: TRBJ2-7; D gene: TRBD2; clone size: -; V gene: TRBV4-1; CDR3 protein: CASSQLAGGPHEQYF; CDR3 DNA: TGCGCCAGCAGCCAACTAGCGGGGGGGCCTCACGAGCAGTACTTC
J gene: TRBJ1-3; D gene: -; clone size: -; V gene: TRBV9; CDR3 protein: CASSAFDRHYSGNTIYF; CDR3 DNA: TGTGCCAGCAGCGCCTTCGACAGGCACTACTCTGGAAACACCATATATTTT
J gene: TRBJ1-2; D gene: TRBD1; clone size: -; V gene: TRBV6-1; CDR3 protein: CASSERQGGGYTF; CDR3 DNA: TGTGCCAGCAGTGAAAGACAGGGGGGCGGCTACACCTTC
J gene: TRBJ2-5; D gene: -; clone size: -; V gene: TRBV29-1; CDR3 protein: CSVEAERGYETQYF; CDR3 DNA: TGCAGCGTTGAAGCCGAACGGGGTTACGAGACCCAGTACTTC
J gene: TRBJ1-6; D gene: -; clone size: -; V gene: TRBV11-2; CDR3 protein: CASSPRITRTAPLHF; CDR3 DNA: TGTGCCAGCAGCCCCCGAATCACAAGAACAGCACCCCTCCACTTT
J gene: TRBJ2-1; D gene: -; clone size: -; V gene: TRBV9; CDR3 protein: CASSVVWVGGLQFF; CDR3 DNA: TGTGCCAGCAGCGTAGTTTGGGTGGGGGGGCTGCAGTTCTTC
J gene: TRBJ1-2; D gene: -; clone size: once; V gene: TRBV14; CDR3 protein: CASSQANGNYGYTF; CDR3 DNA: TGTGCCAGCAGCCAAGCAAACGGGAACTATGGCTACACCTTC
J gene: TRBJ1-5; D gene: -; clone size: -; V gene: TRBV19; CDR3 protein: CASEKGQYSNQPQHF; CDR3 DNA: TGTGCCAGTGAAAAAGGACAGTATAGCAATCAGCCCCAGCATTTT
J gene: TRBJ1-5; D gene: TRBD1; clone size: -; V gene: TRBV18; CDR3 protein: CASSEQGASNQPQHF; CDR3 DNA: TGTGCCAGCTCAGAACAGGGGGCAAGCAATCAGCCCCAGCATTTT
J gene: TRBJ1-1; D gene: TRBD1; clone size: -; V gene: TRBV19; CDR3 protein: CASSIGTGGNTEAFF; CDR3 DNA: TGTGCCAGTAGTATAGGAACAGGGGGGAACACTGAAGCTTTCTTT
J gene: TRBJ2-2; D gene: -; clone size: -; V gene: TRBV13; CDR3 protein: CASSPPLRSSPHRELFF; CDR3 DNA: TGTGCCAGCAGCCCTCCTTTAAGGTCTAGCCCCCACCGGGAGCTGTTTTTT
J gene: TRBJ2-4; D gene: TRBD2; clone size: once; V gene: TRBV19; CDR3 protein: CASSASGRDIQYF; CDR3 DNA: TGTGCCAGTAGTGCCAGTGGGAGGGACATTCAGTACTTC
J gene: TRBJ2-1; D gene: -; clone size: -; V gene: TRBV9; CDR3 protein: CASSLSDNEQFF; CDR3 DNA: TGTGCCAGCAGCCTCAGTGACAATGAGCAGTTCTTC
J gene: TRBJ2-2; D gene: -; clone size: -; V gene: TRBV18; CDR3 protein: CASSRRDAGELFF; CDR3 DNA: TGTGCCAGCTCACGGAGGGACGCCGGGGAGCTGTTTTTT
J gene: TRBJ2-3; D gene: -; clone size: -; V gene: TRBV6-1; CDR3 protein: CASSEFRSTDTQYF; CDR3 DNA: TGTGCCAGCAGTGAATTCAGAAGCACAGATACGCAGTATTTT
J gene: TRBJ2-2; D gene: -; clone size: -; V gene: TRBV6-5; CDR3 protein: CASRGLWDTGELFF; CDR3 DNA: TGTGCCAGCAGGGGACTGTGGGACACCGGGGAGCTGTTTTTT
J gene: TRBJ1-4; D gene: TRBD1; clone size: -; V gene: TRBV11-2; CDR3 protein: CASSPDRGHNEKLFF; CDR3 DNA: TGTGCCAGCAGCCCCGACAGGGGGCATAATGAAAAACTGTTTTTT
J gene: TRBJ2-5; D gene: TRBD2; clone size: -; V gene: TRBV29-1; CDR3 protein: CSVEARLAKETQYF; CDR3 DNA: TGCAGCGTTGAGGCTCGACTAGCGAAAGAGACCCAGTACTTC
J gene: TRBJ2-1; D gene: TRBD2; clone size: -; V gene: TRBV11-2; CDR3 protein: CASRHPSGSSYNEQFF; CDR3 DNA: TGTGCCAGCAGACACCCTAGCGGGAGCTCCTACAATGAGCAGTTCTTC
J gene: TRBJ2-7; D gene: TRBD1; clone size: few; V gene: TRBV10-1; CDR3 protein: CASSRTGSYEQYF; CDR3 DNA: TGCGCCAGCAGTAGGACAGGTTCCTACGAGCAGTACTTC
J gene: TRBJ2-3; D gene: TRBD2; clone size: -; V gene: TRBV9; CDR3 protein: CASSPPGGGATDTQYF; CDR3 DNA: TGTGCCAGCAGCCCACCGGGCGGGGGGGCCACAGATACGCAGTATTTT
J gene: TRBJ2-1; D gene: TRBD2; clone size: -; V gene: TRBV27; CDR3 protein: CASSLISGGLNNEQFF; CDR3 DNA: TGTGCCAGCAGTTTAATCAGCGGGGGGCTTAACAATGAGCAGTTCTTC
J gene: TRBJ1-2; D gene: -; clone size: once; V gene: TRBV6-5; CDR3 protein: CASSYGIGGRGGYTF; CDR3 DNA: TGTGCCAGCAGTTACGGTATCGGGGGGCGAGGTGGCTACACCTTC
J gene: TRBJ2-2; D gene: -; clone size: -; V gene: TRBV5-1; CDR3 protein: CASSFLGENTGELFF; CDR3 DNA: TGCGCCAGCAGCTTCCTCGGGGAGAACACCGGGGAGCTGTTTTTT
J gene: TRBJ1-5; D gene: -; clone size: -; V gene: TRBV6-1; CDR3 protein: CATIKEGNNQPQHF; CDR3 DNA: TGTGCCACCATAAAGGAGGGGAACAATCAGCCCCAGCATTTT
J gene: TRBJ2-6; D gene: -; clone size: -; V gene: TRBV30; CDR3 protein: CAWSGLREQGGGANVLTF; CDR3 DNA: TGTGCCTGGAGCGGCCTCCGAGAACAGGGTGGCGGGGCCAACGTCCTGACTTTC
J gene: TRBJ2-3; D gene: -; clone size: once; V gene: TRBV19; CDR3 protein: CASSISSQGTDTQYF; CDR3 DNA: TGTGCCAGTAGTATTTCGTCGCAGGGCACAGATACGCAGTATTTT